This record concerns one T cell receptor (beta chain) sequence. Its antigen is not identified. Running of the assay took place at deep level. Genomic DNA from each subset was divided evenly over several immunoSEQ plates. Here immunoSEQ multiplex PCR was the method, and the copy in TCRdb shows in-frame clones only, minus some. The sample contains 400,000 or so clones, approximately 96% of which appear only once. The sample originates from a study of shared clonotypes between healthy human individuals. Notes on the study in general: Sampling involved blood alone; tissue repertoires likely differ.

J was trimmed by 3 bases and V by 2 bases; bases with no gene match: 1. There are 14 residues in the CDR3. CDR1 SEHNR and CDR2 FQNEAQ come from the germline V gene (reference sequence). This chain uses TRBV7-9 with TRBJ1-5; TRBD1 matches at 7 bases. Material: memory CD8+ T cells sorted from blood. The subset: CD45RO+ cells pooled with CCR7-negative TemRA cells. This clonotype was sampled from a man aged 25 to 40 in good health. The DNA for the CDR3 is TGTGCCAGCAGCTTACAGGGGGTCAATCAGCCCCAGCATTTT. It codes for CASSLQGVNQPQHF.